The rows below give T cell receptor beta chains drawn from one sample of a study of response to subunit inactivated influenza vaccine. Via MiXCR, TCRdb re-called the RT-PCR reads, giving one row per CDR3 protein. This table has just under 250,000 distinct CDR3 sequences, over 9% appearing once. The material sequenced was non-naive T cells sorted from PBMCs, taken approximately 15 days before vaccination. The source is a man aged 50 to 60 who received an inactivated influenza vaccine. Both conserved end residues are part of each CDR3. D genes are given only for firm matches. Part of the rows lack a size; the others show once, few, many or a class for expanded clones.

J,D,V,size,CDR3,DNA
TRBJ2-7,TRBD2,TRBV5-1,-,CASSLGSGGAVEQYF,TGCGCCAGCAGCTTGGGTAGCGGGGGGGCGGTCGAGCAGTACTTC
TRBJ2-1,-,TRBV20-1,-,CSARDMGTHNEQFF,TGCAGTGCTAGAGATATGGGCACCCACAATGAGCAGTTCTTC
TRBJ1-5,-,TRBV4-3,many,CASSQDFMGFQPQHF,TGCGCCAGCAGCCAAGACTTTATGGGGTTTCAGCCCCAGCATTTT
TRBJ1-2,-,TRBV6-2/TRBV6-3,-,CASSSTGTGGYTF,TGTGCCAGCAGTTCCACAGGCACCGGTGGCTACACCTTC
TRBJ2-6,-,TRBV4-3,few,CASSPSGQANVLTF,TGCGCCAGCAGCCCTTCCGGACAGGCCAACGTCCTGACTTTC
TRBJ1-5,TRBD1,TRBV6-2/TRBV6-3,few,CASSQDRAPNQPQHF,TGTGCCAGCAGCCAGGACAGGGCCCCGAATCAGCCCCAGCATTTT
TRBJ1-6,-,TRBV15,few,CATSRRNNSPLHF,TGTGCCACCAGCAGACGCAATAATTCACCCCTCCACTTT
TRBJ2-1,TRBD2,TRBV6-5,-,CASSYSQRGGHEQFF,TGTGCCAGCAGTTACTCGCAGCGGGGGGGCCATGAGCAGTTCTTC
TRBJ2-2,-,TRBV7-2,few,CASSFGFNTGELFF,TGTGCCAGCAGCTTCGGCTTCAACACCGGGGAGCTGTTTTTT
TRBJ2-7,TRBD2,TRBV20-1,few,CSARHRERGAAYEQYF,TGCAGTGCTAGACATCGGGAGCGGGGGGCCGCCTACGAGCAGTACTTC
TRBJ1-6,-,TRBV4-1,few,CASSQVGGSPLHF,TGCGCCAGCAGCCAAGTTGGGGGTTCACCCCTCCACTTT
TRBJ2-7,-,TRBV12-3/TRBV12-4,many,CASSPFEQAYEQYF,TGTGCCAGCAGCCCCTTCGAGCAGGCCTACGAGCAGTACTTC
TRBJ2-7,TRBD2,TRBV29-1,-,CSVISGSYEQYF,TGCAGCGTTATTAGCGGGAGCTACGAGCAGTACTTC
TRBJ2-2,-,TRBV13,few,CASSLSPLGELFF,TGTGCCAGCAGCTTAAGCCCCCTTGGGGAGCTGTTTTTT
TRBJ2-5,TRBD1,TRBV7-6,-,CTSSKQGWETQYF,TGTACCAGCAGCAAACAGGGGTGGGAGACCCAGTACTTC
TRBJ2-3,TRBD1,TRBV5-1,few,CASSSIGWTGKDTQYF,TGCGCCAGCAGCTCGATTGGTTGGACAGGTAAAGATACGCAGTATTTT
TRBJ2-1,TRBD1,TRBV5-1,many,CASSLGGGASYNEQFF,TGCGCCAGCAGCTTGGGAGGGGGCGCCTCCTACAATGAGCAGTTCTTC
TRBJ2-7,-,TRBV20-1,-,CSARTGDEQYF,TGCAGTGCCCGAACGGGGGACGAGCAGTACTTC
TRBJ2-5,-,TRBV20-1,-,CSALQDWVETQYF,TGCAGTGCCCTCCAGGACTGGGTGGAGACCCAGTACTTC
TRBJ2-1,TRBD2,TRBV4-3,-,CASSQEREEDYNEQFF,TGCGCCAGCAGCCAAGAACGGGAGGAGGACTACAATGAGCAGTTCTTC
TRBJ1-5,-,TRBV12-3/TRBV12-4,-,CASSVGGSNQPQHF,TGTGCCAGCAGCGTGGGGGGGAGCAATCAGCCCCAGCATTTT
TRBJ2-3,-,TRBV7-9,few,CASSLGLSYTDTQYF,TGTGCCAGCAGCTTAGGGCTATCCTACACAGATACGCAGTATTTT
TRBJ1-2,-,TRBV6-1,few,CASSESRFSNYGYTF,TGTGCCAGCAGTGAAAGTAGGTTTTCTAACTATGGCTACACCTTC
TRBJ2-5,-,TRBV7-2,few,CASSSVRQETQYF,TGTGCCAGCAGCTCCGTCAGACAAGAGACCCAGTACTTC
TRBJ2-2,TRBD2,TRBV5-1,-,CASSVLLAKNTGELFF,TGCGCCAGCAGCGTCTTACTAGCGAAGAACACCGGGGAGCTGTTTTTT
TRBJ1-2,-,TRBV7-2,many,CASSPGQNYGYTF,TGTGCCAGCAGCCCCGGACAAAACTATGGCTACACCTTC
TRBJ2-3,-,TRBV7-2,few,CASSAHRGGSTDTQYF,TGTGCCAGCAGCGCGCACAGGGGGGGTAGCACAGATACGCAGTATTTT
TRBJ2-3,-,TRBV25-1,-,CASSDSGNTDTQYF,TGTGCCAGCAGTGATTCCGGCAACACAGATACGCAGTATTTT
TRBJ2-7,TRBD2,TRBV13,many,CASSLLAGDTYEQYF,TGTGCCAGCAGCTTATTGGCGGGAGACACTTACGAGCAGTACTTC
TRBJ2-1,TRBD2,TRBV20-1,-,CSARESGTGSEQFF,TGCAGTGCTAGAGAGAGCGGGACGGGGAGTGAGCAGTTCTTC
TRBJ1-5,TRBD1,TRBV4-1,few,CASSPDRGSDQPQHF,TGCGCCAGCAGCCCCGACAGGGGGTCCGATCAGCCCCAGCATTTT
TRBJ2-7,-,TRBV14,-,CASSFYFGVGNEQYF,TGTGCCAGCAGCTTTTACTTCGGGGTAGGGAACGAGCAGTACTTC
TRBJ2-7,-,TRBV15,few,CATSRGVMDVYEQYF,TGTGCCACCAGCAGAGGGGTAATGGACGTATACGAGCAGTACTTC
TRBJ1-2,-,TRBV10-3,many,CAISESVSLYGYTF,TGTGCCATCAGTGAGTCAGTCAGCCTCTATGGCTACACCTTC
TRBJ2-5,-,TRBV7-7,few,CASSAGTWETQYF,TGTGCTAGCAGCGCCGGGACTTGGGAGACCCAGTACTTC
TRBJ1-1,TRBD1,TRBV7-9,-,CATRPGQGDTEAFF,TGTGCCACCCGACCCGGACAGGGGGACACTGAAGCTTTCTTT